This record concerns one T cell receptor beta chain sequence. The data belong to a study of cytomegalovirus exposure and HLA in healthy donors. Study information: Earlier work reported 117 million unique TCR beta sequences from 170 million or so T cells.

Trimming pared 4 bases from V and 3 bases from J, leaving 10 bases between. Germline V gene lookup returns CDR1 MNHEY and CDR2 SMNVEV (reference sequence). This CDR3 contains 13 residues. It was healthy bone marrow donors who served as donors. The PCR used 60 Vbeta and 13 Jbeta primers. Repertoires were generated with immunoSEQ multiplex PCR, while TCRdb's copy carries only in-frame clones and drops some. The sample includes 100,000 to 150,000 clones, 75% to 90% of them seen just once. The chain employs TRBV27 and TRBJ2-7, with TRBD1 as a possible D gene (5 bases). This sequence was found in a young man in good health and CMV-seronegative. Sample: PBMCs. CDR3 DNA sequence: TGTGCCAGCAGTTATCAGGGTAGCTACGAGCAGTACTTC. This gives the protein CASSYQGSYEQYF.